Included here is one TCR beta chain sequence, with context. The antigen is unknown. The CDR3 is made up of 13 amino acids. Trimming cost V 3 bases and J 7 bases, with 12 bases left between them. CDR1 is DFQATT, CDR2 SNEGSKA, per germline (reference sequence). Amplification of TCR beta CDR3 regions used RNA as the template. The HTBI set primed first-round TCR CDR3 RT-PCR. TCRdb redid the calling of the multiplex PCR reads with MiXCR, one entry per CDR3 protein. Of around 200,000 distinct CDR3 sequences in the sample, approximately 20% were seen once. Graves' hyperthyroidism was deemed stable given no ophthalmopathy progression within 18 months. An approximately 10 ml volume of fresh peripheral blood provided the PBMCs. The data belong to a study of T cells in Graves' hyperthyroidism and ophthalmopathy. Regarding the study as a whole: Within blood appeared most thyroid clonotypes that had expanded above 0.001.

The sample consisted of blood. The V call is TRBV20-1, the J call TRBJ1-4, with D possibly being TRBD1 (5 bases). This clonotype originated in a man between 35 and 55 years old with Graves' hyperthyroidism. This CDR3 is CSASGGEGEKLFF. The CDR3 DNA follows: TGCAGTGCTAGTGGAGGGGAAGGTGAAAAACTGTTTTTT.